The sequence of this T cell receptor beta chain was determined in a study of blood T cell repertoires in COVID-19. Background on the study: Samples representing acute and convalescent COVID-19 were sourced from the United States, Italy and Spain.

It was during active infection that Seattle patients were enrolled and then longitudinally followed. The data were produced by immunoSEQ multiplex PCR, yet TCRdb's version contains in-frame clones alone and is incomplete. The top ten hold more than 5% of the sample, which has roughly 350,000 clones, more than 75% seen once. V gave up 5 bases and J gave up 8 bases; unmatched junction bases: 9. This CDR3 is 14 amino acids long. Germline-derived CDR1 and CDR2 are SGHDN and FVKESK. This clone has only a few counts. The gene calls are TRBV14 and TRBJ2-1; 7 nucleotides match TRBD1. The sequence was collected from a woman between 45 and 65 years old with COVID-19, enrolled during active disease. The sequencing input was peripheral blood. The CDR3 sequence: CASSYGTATDEQFF. DNA for the CDR3: TGTGCCAGCAGCTACGGGACAGCCACGGATGAGCAGTTCTTC.